This T cell receptor beta chain was profiled in a study of type 1 and type 2 diabetes patients. Study context: CD4+ or CD8+ T cells were positively selected from PBMCs with microbeads. Study-wide results and caveats: Type 2 diabetes and control V and J usage correlated highly, approximately 0.97.

The CDR3 is made up of 11 amino acids. Germline V gene sequence: CDR1 DFQATT, CDR2 SNEGSKA (reference sequence). Trimming removed 6 bases from V and 9 bases from J, with 11 bases in between. This clonotype showed up just a few times. The antigen remains undetermined. Donors had no other autoimmune disease or infection in four weeks. The PCR template was genomic DNA. The TCR beta CDR3 region was amplified using 30 forward and 13 reverse primers. TCRdb itself ran the multiplex PCR reads through MiXCR, one entry per CDR3 protein. The data contain fewer than 350,000 distinct CDR3 sequences, over 45% of them seen just once; the ten biggest clones take up 12% to 15%.

The chain has TRBV20-1 and TRBJ2-2; D unresolved. This receptor was taken from a young man with type 2 diabetes. The specimen sequenced was peripheral blood mononuclear cells (PBMCs). The CDR3 spells CSARQSRELFF. CDR3 coding DNA: TGCAGTGCACGGCAGAGTCGGGAGCTGTTTTTT.